This entry features one TCR beta chain sequence. Assay used: immunoSEQ multiplex PCR; TCRdb lists only in-frame clones, some missing. This sample yields about 86,000 clones, of which approximately 91% are seen a single time; about 10% belongs to the top ten. The data are from a study of control samples from healthy donors and cancer patients. V was clipped by 0 bases and J by 0 bases, with 18 bases between them. The CDR3 length is 20 residues. CDR1 is LGHNT and CDR2 is FRNRAP in the germline V gene. The sequence came from a woman aged 50 to 60 with colorectal cancer. The chain uses TRBV12-5 and TRBJ1-6; D uncertain. The specimen sequenced was PBMCs. This chain's CDR3 is CASGLVRSDITRSYNSPLHF. CDR3 in DNA: TGTGCTAGTGGTTTGGTACGGTCAGATATAACCCGCTCCTATAATTCACCCCTCCACTTT.